These T cell receptor beta chains were read from a single sample in a study of regulatory T cells in long-lasting Graves disease. TCRdb re-derived calls from the multiplex PCR reads in MiXCR, one entry per CDR3 protein. The sample carries a few hundred thousand distinct CDR3 sequences, around 16% recorded once. These records were also assigned to another study, of T cells in Graves' hyperthyroidism and ophthalmopathy.

Source: peripheral blood mononuclear cells (PBMCs), taken at new diagnosis, from a patient treated with antithyroid drugs. The origin of the receptors is a woman in her thirties or forties with Graves disease. The CDR3 runs from the conserved cysteine through the conserved F or W. The order of the fields is J gene, V gene, D gene, clone size, CDR3 DNA, CDR3 protein. D genes are given only for firm matches. Only part of the rows carry a size: once, few, many, or a class if the clone is expanded.

J gene: TRBJ2-3; V gene: TRBV18; D gene: TRBD2; clone size: many; CDR3 DNA: TGTGCCAGCTCACCCGGGACTAGCGGGATAGATACGCAGTATTTT; CDR3 protein: CASSPGTSGIDTQYF
J gene: TRBJ2-3; V gene: TRBV4-3; D gene: .; clone size: few; CDR3 DNA: TGCGCCAGCAGCCAAAGTGGACTCCAATTACGCACAGATACGCAGTATTTT; CDR3 protein: CASSQSGLQLRTDTQYF
J gene: TRBJ2-7; V gene: TRBV19; D gene: .; clone size: .; CDR3 DNA: TGTGCCAGTGGTCTTGGATTCCGGGTAAACTCCTACGAGCAGTACTTC; CDR3 protein: CASGLGFRVNSYEQYF
J gene: TRBJ2-1; V gene: TRBV6-2/TRBV6-3; D gene: TRBD2; clone size: .; CDR3 DNA: TGTGCCAGCAGGCTGGGACTAGCGGGAGGGCCCAATGAGCAGTTCTTC; CDR3 protein: CASRLGLAGGPNEQFF
J gene: TRBJ2-3; V gene: TRBV5-1; D gene: .; clone size: many; CDR3 DNA: TGCGCCAGCAGCTTGGTCCAACGGTTCGCTAGCACAGATACGCAGTATTTT; CDR3 protein: CASSLVQRFASTDTQYF
J gene: TRBJ2-5; V gene: TRBV28; D gene: .; clone size: many; CDR3 DNA: TGTGCCAGCACCCTCCCCGGAGGACAAAAAGAGACCCAGTACTTC; CDR3 protein: CASTLPGGQKETQYF
J gene: TRBJ2-1; V gene: TRBV20-1; D gene: .; clone size: many; CDR3 DNA: TGCAGTGCTAGAGATGTGGACAGCCACTACAATGAGCAGTTCTTC; CDR3 protein: CSARDVDSHYNEQFF
J gene: TRBJ2-2; V gene: TRBV7-8; D gene: TRBD2; clone size: few; CDR3 DNA: TGTGCCAGCAGCTACGGCGGGGGACCGGGGGAAGGGGAGCTGTTTTTT; CDR3 protein: CASSYGGGPGEGELFF
J gene: TRBJ2-5; V gene: TRBV5-4; D gene: TRBD1; clone size: few; CDR3 DNA: TGTGCCAGCAGCCGGACAGGACAGGGCTTGGAGACCCAGTACTTC; CDR3 protein: CASSRTGQGLETQYF
J gene: TRBJ2-2; V gene: TRBV11-2; D gene: TRBD2; clone size: many; CDR3 DNA: TGTGCCAGCAGCTTAGAAGGTCTTGCAGCGGGAAGTAGCACCGGGGAGCTGTTTTTT; CDR3 protein: CASSLEGLAAGSSTGELFF
J gene: TRBJ2-7; V gene: TRBV20-1; D gene: .; clone size: few; CDR3 DNA: TGCAGTGCTAGAGATCAGGAGGGCTCCTACGAGCAGTACTTC; CDR3 protein: CSARDQEGSYEQYF
J gene: TRBJ2-7; V gene: TRBV28; D gene: TRBD1; clone size: many; CDR3 DNA: TGTGCCAGCAGAGCCGGGACAGGGAACTACGAGCAGTACTTC; CDR3 protein: CASRAGTGNYEQYF
J gene: TRBJ1-3; V gene: TRBV28; D gene: TRBD1; clone size: .; CDR3 DNA: TGTGCCAGCAGAGAGACAGGGACCTCTGGAAACACCATATATTTT; CDR3 protein: CASRETGTSGNTIYF
J gene: TRBJ1-1; V gene: TRBV11-3; D gene: .; clone size: many; CDR3 DNA: TGTGCCAGCAGCTTAACTGGAGTTCTCCCTGAAGCTTTCTTT; CDR3 protein: CASSLTGVLPEAFF
J gene: TRBJ2-3; V gene: TRBV11-2; D gene: .; clone size: many; CDR3 DNA: TGTGCCAGCAGCTTAAATCCTTTTAGAGATACGCAGTATTTT; CDR3 protein: CASSLNPFRDTQYF
J gene: TRBJ1-2; V gene: TRBV9; D gene: .; clone size: few; CDR3 DNA: TGTGCCAGCAGCCCGGACTTACCAAACTATGGCTACACCTTC; CDR3 protein: CASSPDLPNYGYTF
J gene: TRBJ2-3; V gene: TRBV7-2; D gene: .; clone size: many; CDR3 DNA: TGTGCCAGCAGCTTAGGGGGTAGGGGTCACACAGATACGCAGTATTTT; CDR3 protein: CASSLGGRGHTDTQYF
J gene: TRBJ1-2; V gene: TRBV5-1; D gene: TRBD1; clone size: many; CDR3 DNA: TGCGCCAGCAGCTTGGAGGACAGGGACTATGGCTACACCTTC; CDR3 protein: CASSLEDRDYGYTF
J gene: TRBJ2-1; V gene: TRBV20-1; D gene: TRBD2; clone size: many; CDR3 DNA: TGCAGTGGGGCTAGCGGGCCTCGCTACAATGAGCAGTTCTTC; CDR3 protein: CSGASGPRYNEQFF
J gene: TRBJ1-5; V gene: TRBV19; D gene: .; clone size: many; CDR3 DNA: TGTGCCAGTAAGGCGTCCAATAGCAATCAGCCCCAGCATTTT; CDR3 protein: CASKASNSNQPQHF
J gene: TRBJ2-6; V gene: TRBV29-1; D gene: .; clone size: .; CDR3 DNA: TGCAGCGTTGTAGGGGTCGGGGCCAACGTCCTGACTTTC; CDR3 protein: CSVVGVGANVLTF
J gene: TRBJ2-1; V gene: TRBV5-4; D gene: .; clone size: few; CDR3 DNA: TGTGCCAGCAGCCCACCCAGGGGCAATGAGCAGTTCTTC; CDR3 protein: CASSPPRGNEQFF
J gene: TRBJ2-1; V gene: TRBV2; D gene: TRBD1; clone size: .; CDR3 DNA: TGTGCCACCAGTGACCCAACAGGGGGTCTCTACAATGAGCAGTTCTTC; CDR3 protein: CATSDPTGGLYNEQFF
J gene: TRBJ2-7; V gene: TRBV20-1; D gene: TRBD1; clone size: many; CDR3 DNA: TGCAGTGCTAGAGATTTCCGGGACAGGGAGTCCGAGCAGTACTTC; CDR3 protein: CSARDFRDRESEQYF
J gene: TRBJ2-7; V gene: TRBV3-1; D gene: .; clone size: many; CDR3 DNA: TGTGCCAGCAGCCAAGCCCTAGGGTTCGAGCAGTACTTC; CDR3 protein: CASSQALGFEQYF
J gene: TRBJ2-5; V gene: TRBV28; D gene: TRBD1; clone size: many; CDR3 DNA: TGTGCCAGCAGTCCGACTGGGACAGCCGATCAAGAGACCCAGTACTTC; CDR3 protein: CASSPTGTADQETQYF
J gene: TRBJ2-5; V gene: TRBV7-8; D gene: TRBD1; clone size: many; CDR3 DNA: TGTGCCAGCAGCTCTTTACAGGGGAGATGGGTGGGAGAGACCCAGTACTTC; CDR3 protein: CASSSLQGRWVGETQYF
J gene: TRBJ2-7; V gene: TRBV20-1; D gene: .; clone size: many; CDR3 DNA: TGCAGTGCTAGAGACAGGGGCGGCTACGAGCAGTACTTC; CDR3 protein: CSARDRGGYEQYF
J gene: TRBJ2-3; V gene: TRBV27; D gene: TRBD2; clone size: .; CDR3 DNA: TGTGCCAGCAGCCCATCCCCCTGGGAGGGAATCACAGATACGCAGTATTTT; CDR3 protein: CASSPSPWEGITDTQYF
J gene: TRBJ1-6; V gene: TRBV11-2; D gene: .; clone size: few; CDR3 DNA: TGTGCCAGCAGCTTAGTCAAGGACAACGGCCTCCACTTT; CDR3 protein: CASSLVKDNGLHF
J gene: TRBJ2-7; V gene: TRBV11-3; D gene: TRBD1; clone size: many; CDR3 DNA: TGTGCCAGCAGCTCAGGGGGCATACTCTACGAGCAGTACTTC; CDR3 protein: CASSSGGILYEQYF
J gene: TRBJ2-1; V gene: TRBV28; D gene: .; clone size: .; CDR3 DNA: TGTGCCAGCAGTAACAGGGGACTCTACAATGAGCAGTTCTTC; CDR3 protein: CASSNRGLYNEQFF
J gene: TRBJ2-2; V gene: TRBV10-1; D gene: TRBD2; clone size: .; CDR3 DNA: TGCGCCAGCAGGGCTAGCGGGAGTGCCGGGGAGCTGTTTTTT; CDR3 protein: CASRASGSAGELFF
J gene: TRBJ2-1; V gene: TRBV20-1; D gene: TRBD2; clone size: many; CDR3 DNA: TGCAGTGCCCCCGCCCGGCTAGCGGACAATGAGCAGTTCTTC; CDR3 protein: CSAPARLADNEQFF
J gene: TRBJ2-3; V gene: TRBV5-1; D gene: TRBD1; clone size: many; CDR3 DNA: TGCGCCAGCAGCCAAGACAGGGGTGAGACAGATACGCAGTATTTT; CDR3 protein: CASSQDRGETDTQYF
J gene: TRBJ2-7; V gene: TRBV7-2; D gene: TRBD1; clone size: .; CDR3 DNA: TGTGCCAGCAGCTGGGGAGGGACAGGGGGGGACGAGCAGTACTTC; CDR3 protein: CASSWGGTGGDEQYF
J gene: TRBJ1-5; V gene: TRBV5-6; D gene: TRBD1; clone size: many; CDR3 DNA: TGTGCCAGCAGCGCCGGGACAGGGCATCAGCCCCAGCATTTT; CDR3 protein: CASSAGTGHQPQHF
J gene: TRBJ2-3; V gene: TRBV2; D gene: TRBD1; clone size: .; CDR3 DNA: TGTGCCAGCGGGGGACAGGGTACAGATACGCAGTATTTT; CDR3 protein: CASGGQGTDTQYF
J gene: TRBJ2-3; V gene: TRBV12-3/TRBV12-4; D gene: .; clone size: many; CDR3 DNA: TGTGCCAGCAGTTTAGGACTGCCCACAGATACGCAGTATTTT; CDR3 protein: CASSLGLPTDTQYF
J gene: TRBJ2-3; V gene: TRBV28; D gene: TRBD2; clone size: few; CDR3 DNA: TGTGCCAGCAGCCCTCGGGGGGGGAGGGGCACAGATACGCAGTATTTT; CDR3 protein: CASSPRGGRGTDTQYF
J gene: TRBJ1-2; V gene: TRBV10-3; D gene: .; clone size: many; CDR3 DNA: TGTGCCATCAGCCCGCAGGGAGGAGTCTCCTATGGCTACACCTTC; CDR3 protein: CAISPQGGVSYGYTF
J gene: TRBJ1-3; V gene: TRBV12-3/TRBV12-4; D gene: .; clone size: many; CDR3 DNA: TGTGCCAGCAGTTTCCCGACTTCTGGTAAACACCATATATATTTT; CDR3 protein: CASSFPTSGKHHIYF
J gene: TRBJ2-7; V gene: TRBV28; D gene: .; clone size: many; CDR3 DNA: TGTGCCAGCAGTCCCCCTTCAGGACAGATCTACGAGCAGTACTTC; CDR3 protein: CASSPPSGQIYEQYF
J gene: TRBJ2-2; V gene: TRBV30; D gene: .; clone size: .; CDR3 DNA: TGTGCCTGGAGTCCCCCAAACCGGGAGCTGTTTTTT; CDR3 protein: CAWSPPNRELFF
J gene: TRBJ2-2; V gene: TRBV5-1; D gene: .; clone size: few; CDR3 DNA: TGCGCCAGCAGCTTGTCTACTAGTACGGGCGGGGAGCTGTTTTTT; CDR3 protein: CASSLSTSTGGELFF
J gene: TRBJ1-5; V gene: TRBV28; D gene: .; clone size: many; CDR3 DNA: TGTGCCAGCAGTCGAGGACGGTATAGCAATCAGCCCCAGCATTTT; CDR3 protein: CASSRGRYSNQPQHF